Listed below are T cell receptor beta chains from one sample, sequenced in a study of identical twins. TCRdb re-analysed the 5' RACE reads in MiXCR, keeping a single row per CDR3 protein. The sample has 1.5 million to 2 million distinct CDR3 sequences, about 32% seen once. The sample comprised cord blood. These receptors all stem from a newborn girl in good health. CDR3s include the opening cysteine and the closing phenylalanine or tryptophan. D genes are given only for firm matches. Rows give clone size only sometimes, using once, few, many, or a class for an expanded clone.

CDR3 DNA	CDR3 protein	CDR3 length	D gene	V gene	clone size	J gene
TGCAGTGCTTCTAGCGGGAGGGCCCCCTACGAGCAGTACTTC	CSASSGRAPYEQYF	14	TRBD2	TRBV20-1	few	TRBJ2-7
TGTGCCATCAGTGTAGAACAGGGTCGGCACAATGAGCAGTTCTTC	CAISVEQGRHNEQFF	15	-	TRBV10-3	-	TRBJ2-1
TGTGCCAGCAGCCCTCCGATCAGCTCCTACGAGCAGTACTTC	CASSPPISSYEQYF	14	-	TRBV3-1	-	TRBJ2-7
TGTGCCACCAAGAACAGGGTAGTAAGGTTAAGTGGCTACACCTTC	CATKNRVVRLSGYTF	15	-	TRBV6-1	-	TRBJ1-2
TGCAGTGCTTCCCTCCCGACTACCGCCACAGATACGCAGTATTTT	CSASLPTTATDTQYF	15	-	TRBV20-1	-	TRBJ2-3
TGTGCCAGTAGGAACAGGGGGCGTCAGGAGACCCAGTACTTC	CASRNRGRQETQYF	14	TRBD1	TRBV19	-	TRBJ2-5
TGTGCCAGCGCCGGGGTCAATGAGCAGTTCTTC	CASAGVNEQFF	11	-	TRBV5-4	few	TRBJ2-1
TGCGCCAGCAGCTTGTGGGTCGGGCGGCCAGACATGAACACTGAAGCTTTCTTT	CASSLWVGRPDMNTEAFF	18	-	TRBV5-1	few	TRBJ1-1
TGTGCCAGCAGCTCCCGGACAGGAGCTTTCTTT	CASSSRTGAFF	11	TRBD1	TRBV12-3/TRBV12-4	-	TRBJ1-1
TGTGCCAGCAGTCCGTACGGGATTAGGACTAGCGCGTACGAGCAGTACTTC	CASSPYGIRTSAYEQYF	17	TRBD2	TRBV28	few	TRBJ2-7
TGTGCCAGCAGTTGGGTAGTTAACGACAATGAGCAGTTCTTC	CASSWVVNDNEQFF	14	-	TRBV7-2	few	TRBJ2-1
TGTGCCAGCTCACGGGACACACCTAGCAATCAGCCCCAGCATTTT	CASSRDTPSNQPQHF	15	-	TRBV18	once	TRBJ1-5
TGTGCCAGCAGTTTCCAGACAGTGTCTGAAGCTTTCTTT	CASSFQTVSEAFF	13	-	TRBV12-3/TRBV12-4	-	TRBJ1-1
TGTGCCAGCAGCTCCTCCCGGGCCCCTAACACAGATACGCAGTATTTT	CASSSSRAPNTDTQYF	16	-	TRBV7-9	-	TRBJ2-3
TGTGCCAGCAGTCCCACAGGGTATTCCACAGATACGCAGTATTTT	CASSPTGYSTDTQYF	15	-	TRBV12-3/TRBV12-4	-	TRBJ2-3
TGCGCCAGCAGCCAAGTCGGGAGCGAGCAGTACTTC	CASSQVGSEQYF	12	-	TRBV4-1	many	TRBJ2-7
TGTGCCAGCAGTTATCAGGGAAGCACTGAAGCTTTCTTT	CASSYQGSTEAFF	13	-	TRBV6-6	few	TRBJ1-1
TGCGCCAGCAGCCAAGACAGGGTTTGGCATGATGGCTACACCTTC	CASSQDRVWHDGYTF	15	-	TRBV4-1	few	TRBJ1-2
TGCAGTGCTAGAGTCGGGACTAGCGGGATTTACGAGCAGTACTTC	CSARVGTSGIYEQYF	15	TRBD2	TRBV20-1	few	TRBJ2-7
TGTGCCAGCAGTGTCGGGACTAGCGGGAGTGAGGAGTACTTC	CASSVGTSGSEEYF	14	TRBD2	TRBV28	-	TRBJ2-5
TGCGCCAGCAGCTTAGCGGGGGGGCCGATGAATACGCAGTATTTT	CASSLAGGPMNTQYF	15	TRBD2	TRBV5-1	few	TRBJ2-3
TGTGCCAGCAGTGACGGACTAGCGGGGTTTCAAGAGACCCAGTACTTC	CASSDGLAGFQETQYF	16	TRBD2	TRBV6-1	few	TRBJ2-5
TGTGCCAGCAGTTTATTTCTGGGGACGGATAGCAATCAGCCCCAGCATTTT	CASSLFLGTDSNQPQHF	17	-	TRBV27	-	TRBJ1-5
TGTGCCAGCAGCTTAAGTCACTCCAACACAGATACGCAGTATTTT	CASSLSHSNTDTQYF	15	-	TRBV7-2	few	TRBJ2-3
TGCGCCAGCAGCCAATTCCGGGACAGGGGGCGGCGTGGCTACACCTTC	CASSQFRDRGRRGYTF	16	TRBD1	TRBV4-1	few	TRBJ1-2
TGTACCAGCAGCCCCAAAGTAGGGACTTACACAGATACGCAGTATTTT	CTSSPKVGTYTDTQYF	16	-	TRBV7-2	-	TRBJ2-3
TGTGCCAGCAGTTACTCGTCTAGCAGCAATGAGCAGTTCTTC	CASSYSSSSNEQFF	14	-	TRBV6-5	-	TRBJ2-1
TGTGCCAGCTCCATGGTCGGGACCAGCTCCTACAATGAGCAGTTCTTC	CASSMVGTSSYNEQFF	16	-	TRBV2	-	TRBJ2-1
TGTGCCAGCAGCCAAGAGAGACAGCGGGAGATCCCCTACGAGCAGTACTTC	CASSQERQREIPYEQYF	17	TRBD2	TRBV14	-	TRBJ2-7
TGTGCCAGCAGTTTGAGGGAGAGCGCAGATGCGCAGTATTTT	CASSLRESADAQYF	14	-	TRBV12-3/TRBV12-4	once	TRBJ2-3
TGTGCCAGCAGCTCCCCGGGACTAGCGACGATAAATGAGCAGTTCTTC	CASSSPGLATINEQFF	16	TRBD2	TRBV7-8	-	TRBJ2-1
TGCAGCGTCCGGGACGGATTGTATTCTAGCACAGATACGCAGTATTTT	CSVRDGLYSSTDTQYF	16	-	TRBV29-1	many	TRBJ2-3
TGCGCCAGCAGCCAAGTTGGGCGAGACCCCTACAATGAGCAGTACTTC	CASSQVGRDPYNEQYF	16	-	TRBV4-1	few	TRBJ2-7
TGTGCCAGCAGTTCCGGGACTACGCCTACTTTTAGCACAGATACGCAGTATTTT	CASSSGTTPTFSTDTQYF	18	TRBD2	TRBV7-2	few	TRBJ2-3
TGCGCCAGCAGCCGATCGACAGGTTACAATGAGCAGTACTTC	CASSRSTGYNEQYF	14	-	TRBV5-1	-	TRBJ2-5
TGTGCCACCAGCAGAGATCGGGGGGCTAGCACAGATACGCAGTATTTT	CATSRDRGASTDTQYF	16	-	TRBV15	-	TRBJ2-3
TGTGCCAGCAGTAATGGTGGGGGCTACAATGAGCAGTTCTTC	CASSNGGGYNEQFF	14	-	TRBV12-3/TRBV12-4	-	TRBJ2-1
TGCGCCAGCAGCCACCGTCGAGTAGCGGGAGGTATGAGCCCCTACAATGAGCAGTTCTTC	CASSHRRVAGGMSPYNEQFF	20	TRBD2	TRBV4-1	-	TRBJ2-1
TGTGCCAGCAGTCCGACAGGGAGACGGGAGACCCAGTACTTC	CASSPTGRRETQYF	14	TRBD1	TRBV6-1	few	TRBJ2-5
TGCGCCAGCAGGGACGGTTACGAGCAGTACTTC	CASRDGYEQYF	11	-	TRBV5-1	many	TRBJ2-7
TGTGCCAGCAGTTCAGACAGGGGAGATGGCTACACCTTC	CASSSDRGDGYTF	13	TRBD1	TRBV27	few	TRBJ1-2
TGCAGCGCCTGTTGGGGCAGCGATGAAAAACTGTTTTTT	CSACWGSDEKLFF	13	-	TRBV29-1	few	TRBJ1-4
TGTGCCAGCAGCCAAGATTTGTGGTACAGGAGAAAAGAGACCCAGTACTTC	CASSQDLWYRRKETQYF	17	-	TRBV3-1	-	TRBJ2-5
TGTGCCAGCGGCCAAGACCGGGTCCTGAGTCGCTCTGGGGCCAACGTCCTGACTTTC	CASGQDRVLSRSGANVLTF	19	-	TRBV14	-	TRBJ2-6
TGTGCCAGCAGTTACTCCGGCCAGAGAGGCTACACCTTC	CASSYSGQRGYTF	13	-	TRBV6-5	few	TRBJ1-2
TGCGCCGGCAGCTTGGCAAGTTTCCAAGAGACCCAGTACTTC	CAGSLASFQETQYF	14	-	TRBV5-1	-	TRBJ2-5
TGTGCCAGCAGCCAAGACCCACTAGCGAAAGGTAGGAATGAGCAGTTCTTC	CASSQDPLAKGRNEQFF	17	TRBD2	TRBV3-1	many	TRBJ2-1
TGTGCCAGCAGTTTAGCAGGCGGGGGGCAGGGGTACGAGCAGTACTTC	CASSLAGGGQGYEQYF	16	TRBD2	TRBV28	few	TRBJ2-7
TGTGCCAGCAGCTCGAGTGGTACAGGCCGGGAGGACCCTAACTATGGCTACACCTTC	CASSSSGTGREDPNYGYTF	19	-	TRBV7-9	few	TRBJ1-2
TGTGCCATCAGTGAGTCTAGCGGGAACAATGAGCAGTTCTTC	CAISESSGNNEQFF	14	TRBD2	TRBV10-3	-	TRBJ2-1
TGCAGTGCTTTTAAGCCTGACAGATTTTATCAGCCCCAGCATTTT	CSAFKPDRFYQPQHF	15	-	TRBV20-1	few	TRBJ1-5
TGTGCCAGCAGCTTTTCGGGCCTAGTACCCAACACCTTC	CASSFSGLVPNTF	13	-	TRBV7-9	-	TRBJ1-2
TGTGCCAGCAGTGCATCGAGGGGCCCGAGCTCCTACAATGAGCAGTTCTTC	CASSASRGPSSYNEQFF	17	-	TRBV25-1	few	TRBJ2-1